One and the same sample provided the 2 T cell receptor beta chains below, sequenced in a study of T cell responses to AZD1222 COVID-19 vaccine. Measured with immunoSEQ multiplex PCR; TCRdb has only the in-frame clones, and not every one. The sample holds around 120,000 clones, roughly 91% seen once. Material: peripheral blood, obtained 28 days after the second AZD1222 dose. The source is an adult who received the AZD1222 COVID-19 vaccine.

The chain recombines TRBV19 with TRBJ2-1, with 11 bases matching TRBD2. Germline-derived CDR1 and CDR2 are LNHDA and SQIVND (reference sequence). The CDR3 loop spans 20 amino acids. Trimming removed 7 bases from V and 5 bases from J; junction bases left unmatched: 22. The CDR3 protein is CASTRETSGDLAYFHNEQFF. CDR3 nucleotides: TGTGCCAGTACGAGAGAGACTAGCGGGGACCTAGCTTACTTTCACAATGAGCAGTTCTTC.

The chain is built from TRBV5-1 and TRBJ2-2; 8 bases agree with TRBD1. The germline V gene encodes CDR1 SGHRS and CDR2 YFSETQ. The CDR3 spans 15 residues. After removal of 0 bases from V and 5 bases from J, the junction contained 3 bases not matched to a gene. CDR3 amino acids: CASSLDWTGTGELFF. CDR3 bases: TGCGCCAGCAGCTTGGACTGGACAGGGACCGGGGAGCTGTTTTTT.